This TCR beta chain was recorded in a study of shared clonotypes between healthy human individuals (dated by TCRdb to about 2020). Looking at the study overall: Three men and two women, aged 18 to 49 years, made up the cohort. For each donor, CD4 naive and CD4 memory were each run on three plates, CD8 naive on two plates, and CD8 memory on one plate. To estimate repertoire size and how much clonotype sharing occurs between individuals, the study deeply sequenced the blood TCR repertoires of about 5 healthy adults. To increase sequencing depth and limit assay-specific biases, different laboratories used diverse techniques to prepare libraries and sequence TCR repertoires. Each donor's leukapheresis produced roughly between about 0.8 and 10 billion PBMCs.

There are 12 amino acids in the CDR3, from cysteine to phenylalanine inclusive. The CDR3 DNA has 36 bases and is translated from base 1. V is pared back by 10 bases and J by 8 bases, with 17 bases lying between the germline termini. CDR1 MNHNY and CDR2 SVGAGI were looked up in the germline V gene (reference sequence). TCR CDR3 regions were amplified from genomic DNA by multiplex PCR using the deep immunoSEQ assay. Extracted genomic DNA from each cell subset was spread evenly across all wells of several immunoSEQ 96-well plates, with each plate serving as a replicate. Each replicate PCR for sorted subsets received approximately 200 ng genomic DNA, equal to around 32,000 T cell genomes. Purified libraries were measured with a Qubit 3.0 fluorometer, size-checked on a Bioanalyzer 2100, and measured again with the KAPA Library Quantification kit. A separate single-read 150-cycle Illumina NextSeq 550 flow cell was used to sequence each immunoSEQ 96-well plate. The authors processed their data as follows. The immunoSEQ output contained only junctional sequences without quality scores, so filtering could not match that applied to full-length reads. To assign V/J genes and CDR3, sequences were annotated using PyIR, a Python wrapper for IgBLAST v1.9, with IMGT germline references. Reads were removed for weak V/J assignments (E-value above 1e-6), missing CDR3, stop codons, out-of-frame junctions, or ambiguous translated residues. V3J clonotypes were defined by identical inferred V gene, J gene, and CDR3 amino acid sequence. Percentage overlap between repertoires was computed as shared unique clonotypes divided by the size of the smaller repertoire. RTK rarefaction, the Chao1 estimator, and Recon v2.1 estimates of unobserved clonotypes were used to assess repertoire richness. OLGA was used to compute generation probabilities for all TCRbeta clonotypes that the gDNA method yielded from four donors. What TCRdb holds here is the immuneACCESS table cut down to in-frame rearrangements. Part of the clones is not present; checked against another copy, under half of the missing clones reflect an unresolved V gene, and the others are unexplained. That table supplies the V and J calls and clone size; D and trimming were determined from the DNA. For this sample the table gives about 700,000 clones, of which about 91% were detected only once. The ten top clones hold approximately 25% of the sample.

A remark on this clone: The clone's antigen remains unknown. Per-base quality was not reported, and no clone a single base away is much larger than it.

General findings and caveats noted by the study authors: Higher generation probabilities were observed for clonotypes shared by all four sorted-subset donors than for non-shared clonotypes. Larger estimated clonotype richness was generally found for naive subsets than for memory subsets. Sharing across four donors was observed for roughly 5.4% of naive CD4, 3% to 4% of naive CD8, 2% to 2.5% of memory CD4, and 0.4% of memory CD8 clonotypes. Based on pairwise subsampling, the degree of clonotype sharing among donors was expected to be affected by sequencing depth. Sampling was limited to blood, and TCR repertoires in tissue likely differ from TCR repertoires in blood. Rarefaction of sorted-subset datasets indicated incomplete sequencing despite the large sequencing depth. The small number of donors limited the genetic and exposure-history diversity represented.

CD8 naive samples consisted of CD45RO-negative cells that were positively selected for CCR7, yielding a CD45RA+CCR7+ population without TemRA cells. Healthy HIV-negative adults with no recently reported acute infections or vaccinations were included as donors. Only Caucasian adults living in Nashville, Tennessee, USA were represented among the donors. Blood was obtained by leukapheresis, after which PBMCs were separated by Ficoll-Histopaque density gradient centrifugation and cryopreserved in liquid nitrogen vapor phase. Purity and quantity of every magnetically sorted T cell population were checked by analytical flow cytometry. Genomic DNA was isolated from every sorted fraction and measured by UV absorbance on a Nanodrop 2000c.

This receptor chain uses TRBV6-6 and TRBJ1-1; tentative D gene TRBD1, with 5 bases matching. Sequencing was performed on naive CD8+ T cells sorted from blood. The cell subset or site label for this specimen denotes: CD45RA+CCR7+. The receptor was derived from a man between 25 and 39 years old in good health. The DNA sequence is TGTGCCACAGGTACACCAGGGACCGAAGCTTTCTTT. Its protein is CATGTPGTEAFF.